Sequencing of this T cell receptor beta chain was carried out in a study of post-analysis software for immune sequencing data. The TCR beta cDNA libraries contained unique molecular identifiers. One entry per CDR3 protein results from TCRdb running MiXCR on the PCR reads. This table holds roughly 870,000 distinct CDR3 sequences, about 57% found once. This clonotype was counted only a few times. Its cognate antigen is unknown. There are 17 residues in the CDR3. Germline assignment: CDR1 ENHRY and CDR2 SYGVKD. V was pared by 4 bases and J by 0 bases, with 16 bases between. The study's findings and limits: TRBV segments more frequent in patients than in controls numbered several and included TRBV5-6, TRBV5-1 and TRBV20-1.

Sequenced material: blood. V gene TRBV10-3 combines with J gene TRBJ2-4; tentatively, D is TRBD1 or TRBD2 (5 bases each). This clonotype originated in a girl aged 5-17 years with multiple sclerosis. The CDR3 DNA follows: TGTGCCATCAGTGTTTCGGGACCAACTTCAGCCAAAAACATTCAGTACTTC. Protein: CAISVSGPTSAKNIQYF.